Below, 9 T cell receptor beta chains from the same sample are listed, as sequenced in a study of blood T cell repertoires in COVID-19. Method: immunoSEQ multiplex PCR; TCRdb's copy keeps in-frame clones and lacks some. Of approximately 70,000 clones listed, about 91% are singletons. Specimen: peripheral blood. The origin of the receptors is a human donor with active COVID-19. The donor label of this sample is uncertain.

The chain joins TRBV19 to TRBJ1-1; D ambiguous. Trimming took off 3 bases at V and 7 bases at J, with 15 bases between the two ends. CDR1 is LNHDA, CDR2 SQIVND, per germline (reference sequence). This CDR3 region has 14 residues. CDR3: CASSISTYSREAFF. The CDR3 DNA reads TGTGCCAGTAGTATCTCGACATACTCCCGTGAAGCTTTCTTT.

The rearrangement uses TRBV6-2 or TRBV6-3 and TRBJ2-7; 7 nucleotides agree with TRBD1. The CDR3 has 15 amino acids. With 6 bases clipped from V and 3 bases from J, the junction kept 11 bases outside the gene matches. Germline CDR1 reads MNHEY; CDR2 reads SVGEGT. CDR3 loop: CASSWTGAPNYEQYF. The CDR3 nucleotides are TGTGCCAGCAGCTGGACAGGCGCCCCTAACTACGAGCAGTACTTC.

The V and J genes are TRBV9 and TRBJ2-1; no clear D gene. V dropped 0 bases and J dropped 6 bases, with 13 bases sitting between them. The CDR3 runs to 15 residues. The germline V gene has CDR1 SGDLS and CDR2 YYNGEE. The CDR3: CASSVGSLGGNEQFF. CDR3 in DNA: TGTGCCAGCAGCGTAGGGTCTCTTGGCGGCAATGAGCAGTTCTTC.

J is TRBJ2-5 and V is TRBV7-3; D perhaps matches TRBD1 (6 bases). Germline assignment: CDR1 SGHTA and CDR2 FQGTGA. This CDR3 has 13 amino acids. V was cut by 5 bases and J by 5 bases, with 12 bases left in between. The CDR3 loop reads CASSTRTAETQYF. CDR3 bases: TGTGCCAGCAGCACCCGGACAGCGGAGACCCAGTACTTC.

V gene TRBV2 combines with J gene TRBJ2-2, with unresolved D. Between the trimmed V and J ends, which lost 7 bases and 3 bases, there was a span of 12 bases. CDR3 size: 14 residues. Germline CDR1 SNHLY, CDR2 FYNNEI. The CDR3 region has the DNA TGTGCCAGCATTGCCGGGTGGGACACCGGGGAGCTGTTTTTT. The encoded protein is CASIAGWDTGELFF.

The genes are TRBV20-1 and TRBJ1-5; D is perhaps TRBD1 (6 bases). The germline V gene encodes CDR1 DFQATT and CDR2 SNEGSKA (reference sequence). This CDR3 region has 16 residues. Trimming stripped 3 bases from V and 1 base from J, with 16 bases between. CDR3 region: CSASVSGDKSNQPQHF. In DNA, the CDR3 is TGCAGTGCTAGTGTGTCAGGGGATAAGAGCAATCAGCCCCAGCATTTT.

Only a few counts were recorded for this clone. This chain joins TRBV5-6 and TRBJ1-1, with D perhaps TRBD1 (6 bases). The germline V and J ends were trimmed by 5 bases and 0 bases, with 23 bases remaining between them. The CDR3 is 18 amino acids. Per the germline V gene, CDR1 is SGHDT and CDR2 is YYEEEE. The CDR3 nucleotides read TGTGCCAGCAGTCCCCCCGCCAGGGGAAGGAGTATGAACACTGAAGCTTTCTTT. This codes for CASSPPARGRSMNTEAFF. Full variable domain (remainder filled in from reference TRBV5-6 and TRBJ1-1): DAGVTQSPTHLIKTRGQQVTLRCSPKSGHDTVSWYQQALGQGPQFIFQYYEEEERQRGNFPDRFSGHQFPNYSSELNVNALLLGDSALYLCASSPPARGRSMNTEAFFGQGTRLTVV.

The chain links TRBV2 to TRBJ2-5, with no clear D. This CDR3 region has 11 residues. Germline CDR1 and CDR2: SNHLY and FYNNEI. V was pared by 5 bases and J by 5 bases, with 6 bases between. CDR3 nucleotide sequence: TGTGCCAGCAGTTGGCGGGAGACCCAGTACTTC. Its translation is CASSWRETQYF.

The chain couples TRBV7-3 to TRBJ2-1, with 12 bases identical to TRBD2. V lost 5 bases and J lost 8; bases outside the gene matches: 7. From germline, CDR1 is SGHTA and CDR2 FQGTGA. The CDR3 is made up of 15 amino acids. This chain's CDR3 is CASSPTSGSWDEQFF. CDR3 sequence (DNA): TGTGCCAGCAGCCCGACTAGCGGGAGTTGGGATGAGCAGTTCTTC.